A single sample is the source of the 11 T cell receptor beta chains below, sequenced in a study of blood T cell repertoires in COVID-19. The repertoire was sequenced with immunoSEQ multiplex PCR; TCRdb's copy has only in-frame clones and lacks some. Of some 170,000 clones in the sample, about 79% were seen once. Source material: peripheral blood. The receptors here all came from a woman aged 65 to 85 with acute or convalescent COVID-19.

J is TRBJ2-1 and V is TRBV18; maybe TRBD1 (6 bases). Trimming cost V 2 bases and J 7 bases, with 9 bases left between them. CDR3 length equals 13 residues. Germline lookup yields CDR1 KGHSH and CDR2 LQKENI. The CDR3 DNA follows: TGTGCCAGCTCACCAAGGGACAATAATGAGCAGTTCTTC. This codes for CASSPRDNNEQFF.

J is TRBJ1-6 and V is TRBV5-1; perhaps TRBD1 as D (6 bases). Germline assignment: CDR1 SGHRS and CDR2 YFSETQ. Between the trimmed V and J ends, which lost 0 bases and 11 bases, there was a span of 12 bases. This CDR3 region has 14 residues. This CDR3 reads CASSLGQARAPLHF. CDR3 DNA sequence: TGCGCCAGCAGCTTGGGACAGGCTAGGGCACCCCTCCACTTT.

The V gene is TRBV5-1, the J gene TRBJ2-5, with D possibly TRBD1 on 5 matching bases. The V and J ends lost 0 bases and 4 bases respectively, with 19 bases between them. CDR1 is SGHRS and CDR2 is YFSETQ in the germline V gene. The CDR3 spans 17 residues. The CDR3 sequence: CASSLGVRQGYGETQYF. The DNA of the CDR3 is TGCGCCAGCAGCTTGGGGGTGCGGCAGGGTTACGGAGAGACCCAGTACTTC.

This chain links TRBV6-6 with TRBJ2-1; possible D gene TRBD2, 6 bases. The germline V gene has CDR1 MNHNY and CDR2 SVGAGI (reference sequence). The CDR3 is 16 amino acids. V dropped 5 bases and J dropped 6 bases, with 20 bases sitting between them. CDR3 residues: CASSPTFSGPRNEQFF. CDR3 in DNA: TGTGCCAGCAGTCCTACGTTTAGCGGCCCGCGCAATGAGCAGTTCTTC.

The chain is built from TRBV15 and TRBJ1-2, with unresolved D. The CDR3 sequence is 14 residues long. Trimming removed 1 base from V and 8 bases from J, with 14 bases in between. Germline CDR1 LNHNV, CDR2 YYDKDF (reference sequence). The CDR3, as DNA: TGTGCCACCAGCAGAGGACCGGGGTTGCAGGGCTACACCTTC. It encodes CATSRGPGLQGYTF. The whole variable domain, remainder taken from reference TRBV15 and TRBJ1-2, is DAMVIQNPRYQVTQFGKPVTLSCSQTLNHNVMYWYQQKSSQAPKLLFHYYDKDFNNEADTPDNFQSRRPNTSFCFLDIRSPGLGDTAMYLCATSRGPGLQGYTFGSGTRLTVV.

This chain joins TRBV5-1 and TRBJ2-1; 7 nucleotides align to TRBD2. With V trimmed by 7 bases and J by 0 bases, 22 bases remained unmatched. There are 20 residues in the CDR3. Germline V gene data show CDR1 as SGHRS and CDR2 as YFSETQ. The CDR3 here is CASSRWGGGSTSSSYNEQFF. CDR3 sequence (DNA): TGCGCCAGCTCCCGTTGGGGGGGAGGGTCAACCTCGAGCTCCTACAATGAGCAGTTCTTC. The full variable domain, in which reference TRBV5-1 and TRBJ2-1 provide the parts outside the CDR3, is KAGVTQTPRYLIKTRGQQVTLSCSPISGHRSVSWYQQTPGQGLQFLFEYFSETQRNKGNFPGRFSGRQFSNSRSEMNVSTLELGDSALYLCASSRWGGGSTSSSYNEQFFGPGTRLTVL.

The V and J genes are TRBV2 and TRBJ1-3; tentative D call: TRBD1 (6 bases). Trimming took 7 bases from V and 3 from J, leaving 19 bases between them. Germline CDR1 reads SNHLY; CDR2 reads FYNNEI. The CDR3 contains 16 residues. As DNA, the CDR3 is TGTGCCAGCACCCCAAACAGGGTTCGAAGTGGAAACACCATATATTTT. It encodes CASTPNRVRSGNTIYF.

V is TRBV5-1 and J is TRBJ2-2; unclear D gene. The CDR3 consists of 12 residues. The V gene's germline CDR1 is SGHRS and CDR2 YFSETQ. Trimming stripped 0 bases from V and 6 bases from J, with 3 bases between. The CDR3 DNA is TGCGCCAGCAGCTTGGCTGCCGGGGAGCTGTTTTTT. Its translation: CASSLAAGELFF. Supplemented by reference TRBV5-1 and TRBJ2-2, the full variable domain reads KAGVTQTPRYLIKTRGQQVTLSCSPISGHRSVSWYQQTPGQGLQFLFEYFSETQRNKGNFPGRFSGRQFSNSRSEMNVSTLELGDSALYLCASSLAAGELFFGEGSRLTVL.

The V and J genes are TRBV27 and TRBJ2-1; TRBD2 agrees at 10 bases. The CDR3 is 16 amino acids. Germline V CDR1 and CDR2: MNHEY, SMNVEV (reference sequence). V dropped 6 bases and J dropped 4; count of bases not matched to a gene: 9. The CDR3 protein is CASSRWTSGLYNEQFF. CDR3 sequence (DNA): TGTGCCAGCAGCCGCTGGACTAGCGGTCTTTACAATGAGCAGTTCTTC.

V gene TRBV11-2 combines with J gene TRBJ2-5; possible D gene TRBD2, 6 bases. The CDR3 totals 14 residues. Germline assignment: CDR1 SGHAT and CDR2 FQNNGV. V was trimmed by 6 bases and J by 5 bases, leaving 16 bases between them. The CDR3 DNA sequence: TGTGCCAGCAGACCCCCGGCAGGGAGGGAGACCCAGTACTTC. Translated: CASRPPAGRETQYF.

The V call is TRBV9, the J call TRBJ1-6; D call uncertain. Germline assignment: CDR1 SGDLS and CDR2 YYNGEE. Trimming took 4 bases from V and 8 from J, leaving 19 bases between them. CDR3 length: 16 amino acids. The CDR3 region has the DNA TGTGCCAGCAGCCTAACCGGAAGGGTGGGAGATTCACCCCTCCACTTT. Translating it yields CASSLTGRVGDSPLHF. The complete variable domain, with remaining parts taken from reference TRBV9 and TRBJ1-6, reads DSGVTQTPKHLITATGQRVTLRCSPRSGDLSVYWYQQSLDQGLQFLIQYYNGEERAKGNILERFSAQQFPDLHSELNLSSLELGDSALYFCASSLTGRVGDSPLHFGNGTRLTVT.